This TCR beta chain was profiled in a study of neurological immune-mediated disorders. Trimming shortened V by 3 bases and J by 6 bases, and 10 bases separated the two germline ends. The length of the CDR3 is 13 residues. CDR1 MGHRA and CDR2 YSYEKL come from the germline V gene. TCRdb reprocessed the 5' RACE reads via MiXCR and lists one record per CDR3 protein. The table records under 90,000 distinct CDR3 sequences, over 9% of them present only once. This clonotype was observed many times. Source material: PBMCs. The gene calls are TRBV4-1 and TRBJ2-3; no firm D call. The sequence came from a man in his forties in good health. CDR3 bases: TGCGCCAGCAGCCACAACCTCTACGATACGCAGTATTTT. It codes for CASSHNLYDTQYF.